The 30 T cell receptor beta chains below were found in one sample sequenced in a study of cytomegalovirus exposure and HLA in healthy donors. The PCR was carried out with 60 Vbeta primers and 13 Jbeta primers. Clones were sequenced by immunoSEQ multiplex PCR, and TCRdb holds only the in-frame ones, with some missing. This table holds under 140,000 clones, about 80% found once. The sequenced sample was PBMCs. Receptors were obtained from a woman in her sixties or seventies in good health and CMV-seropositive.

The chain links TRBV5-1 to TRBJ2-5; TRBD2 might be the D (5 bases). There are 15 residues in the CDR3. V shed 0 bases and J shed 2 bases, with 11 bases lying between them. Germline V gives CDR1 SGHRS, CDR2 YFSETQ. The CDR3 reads CASSLEPGGQETQYF. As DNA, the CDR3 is TGCGCCAGCAGCTTGGAGCCAGGAGGACAAGAGACCCAGTACTTC.

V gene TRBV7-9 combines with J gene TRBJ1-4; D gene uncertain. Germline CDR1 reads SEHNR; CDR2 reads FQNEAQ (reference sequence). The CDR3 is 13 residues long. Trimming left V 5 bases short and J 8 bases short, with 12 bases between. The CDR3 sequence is CASSRNEREKLFF. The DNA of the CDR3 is TGTGCCAGCAGCCGTAACGAGAGGGAAAAACTGTTTTTT.

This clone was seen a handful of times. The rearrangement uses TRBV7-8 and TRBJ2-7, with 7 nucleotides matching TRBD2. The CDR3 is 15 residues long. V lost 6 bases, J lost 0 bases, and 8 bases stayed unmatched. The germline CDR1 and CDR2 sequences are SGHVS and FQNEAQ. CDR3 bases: TGTGCCAGCAGGCCACTAGCGACGAGCTCCTACGAGCAGTACTTC. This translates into CASRPLATSSYEQYF.

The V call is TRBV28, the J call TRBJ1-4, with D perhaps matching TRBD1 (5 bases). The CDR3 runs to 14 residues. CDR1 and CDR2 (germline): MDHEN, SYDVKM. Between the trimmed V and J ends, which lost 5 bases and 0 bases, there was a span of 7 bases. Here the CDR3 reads CASSQGATNEKLFF. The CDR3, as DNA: TGTGCCAGCAGTCAGGGTGCAACTAATGAAAAACTGTTTTTT. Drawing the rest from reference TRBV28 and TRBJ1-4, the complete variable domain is DVKVTQSSRYLVKRTGEKVFLECVQDMDHENMFWYRQDPGLGLRLIYFSYDVKMKEKGDIPEGYSVSREKKERFSLILESASTNQTSMYLCASSQGATNEKLFFGSGTQLSVL.

CDR3 protein: CASSYWTSGFYEQYF. The CDR3 DNA sequence: TGTGCCAGCAGCTATTGGACTAGCGGGTTTTACGAGCAGTACTTC. The rearrangement links TRBV13 to TRBJ2-7; the match to TRBD2 covers 11 bases. The length of the CDR3 is 15 residues. Per germline, CDR1 PRHDT and CDR2 FYEKMQ (reference sequence). V lost 4 bases and J lost 4; bases outside the gene matches: 6.

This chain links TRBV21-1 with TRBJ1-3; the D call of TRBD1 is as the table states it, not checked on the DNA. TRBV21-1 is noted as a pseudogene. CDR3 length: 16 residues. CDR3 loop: CASSPVRDMSGNTIYF. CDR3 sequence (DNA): TGTGCCAGCAGCCCCGTCCGGGACATGTCTGGAAACACCATATATTTT.

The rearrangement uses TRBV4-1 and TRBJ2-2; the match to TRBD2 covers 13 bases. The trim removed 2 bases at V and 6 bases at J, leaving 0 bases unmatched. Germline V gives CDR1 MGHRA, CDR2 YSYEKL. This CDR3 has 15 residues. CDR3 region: CASSQTSGRAGELFF. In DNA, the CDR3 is TGCGCCAGCAGCCAAACTAGCGGGAGGGCCGGGGAGCTGTTTTTT.

The CDR3 protein is CASSLRRQKNTEAFF. CDR3 in DNA: TGTGCCAGCAGTTTGCGGCGACAGAAGAACACTGAAGCTTTCTTT. The rearrangement links TRBV28 to TRBJ1-1; possible D gene TRBD1, 5 bases. Trimming stripped 3 bases from V and 1 base from J, with 12 bases between. In germline, CDR1 is MDHEN, CDR2 SYDVKM. The CDR3 spans 15 residues.

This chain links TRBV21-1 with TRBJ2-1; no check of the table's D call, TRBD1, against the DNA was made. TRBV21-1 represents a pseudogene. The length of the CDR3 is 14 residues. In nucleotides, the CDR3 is TGTGCCACCTCCCGGGACAGGGTTTCCGAAGGGGAGTTCTTC. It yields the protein CATSRDRVSEGEFF.

The CDR3 bases are TGTGCCAGCAGCTTGGACAGGCCCTACGAGCAGTACTTC. Its protein is CASSLDRPYEQYF. This sequence joins TRBV11-2 and TRBJ2-7; 7 bases map to TRBD1. V trimming: 3 bases; J trimming: 2 bases; junction bases outside the gene matches: 1. From germline, CDR1 is SGHAT and CDR2 FQNNGV. There are 13 residues in the CDR3. The full variable domain, in which reference TRBV11-2 and TRBJ2-7 provide the parts outside the CDR3, is EAGVAQSPRYKIIEKRQSVAFWCNPISGHATLYWYQQILGQGPKLLIQFQNNGVVDDSQLPKDRFSAERLKGVDSTLKIQPAKLEDSAVYLCASSLDRPYEQYFGPGTRLTVT.

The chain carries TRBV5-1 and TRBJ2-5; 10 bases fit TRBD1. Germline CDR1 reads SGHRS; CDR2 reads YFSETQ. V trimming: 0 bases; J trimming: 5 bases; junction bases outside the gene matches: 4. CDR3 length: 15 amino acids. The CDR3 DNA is TGCGCCAGCAGCTTGGGACAGGGGGCATCTGAGACCCAGTACTTC. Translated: CASSLGQGASETQYF.

This CDR3 is CASGLDYQETQYF. Here the CDR3 DNA reads TGTGCTAGTGGTTTGGACTACCAAGAGACCCAGTACTTC. The chain has TRBV12-5 and TRBJ2-5; D not resolved. The germline V and J ends were trimmed by 1 base and 0 bases, with 3 bases remaining between them. This CDR3 comprises 13 residues. CDR1 is LGHNT, CDR2 FRNRAP, per germline.

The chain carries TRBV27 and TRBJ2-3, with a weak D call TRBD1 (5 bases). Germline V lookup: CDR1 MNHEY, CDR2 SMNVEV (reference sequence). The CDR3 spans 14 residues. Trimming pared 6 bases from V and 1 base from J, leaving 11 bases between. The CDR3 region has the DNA TGTGCCAGCAGGAGCATGGGGCGCACAGATACGCAGTATTTT. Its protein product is CASRSMGRTDTQYF.

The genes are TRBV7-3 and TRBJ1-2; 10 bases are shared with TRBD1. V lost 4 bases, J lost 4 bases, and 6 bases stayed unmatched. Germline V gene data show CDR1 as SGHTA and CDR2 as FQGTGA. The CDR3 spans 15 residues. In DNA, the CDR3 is TGTGCCAGCAGCTCGACAGGGGGCCGATTCTATGGCTACACCTTC. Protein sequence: CASSSTGGRFYGYTF.

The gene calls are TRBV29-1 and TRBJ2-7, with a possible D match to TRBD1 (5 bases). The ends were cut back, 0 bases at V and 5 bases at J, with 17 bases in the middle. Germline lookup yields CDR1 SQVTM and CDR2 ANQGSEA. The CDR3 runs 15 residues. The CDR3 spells CSVEDRSRGGDEQYF. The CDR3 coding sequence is TGCAGCGTTGAAGATAGAAGTAGGGGTGGAGACGAGCAGTACTTC.

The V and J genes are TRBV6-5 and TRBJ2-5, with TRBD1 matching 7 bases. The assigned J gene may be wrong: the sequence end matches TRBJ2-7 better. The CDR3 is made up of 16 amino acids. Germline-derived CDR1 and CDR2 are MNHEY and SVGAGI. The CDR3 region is CASSYATGQNSYEQYF. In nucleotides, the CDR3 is TGTGCCAGCAGTTACGCGACGGGACAGAATTCCTACGAGCAGTACTTC.

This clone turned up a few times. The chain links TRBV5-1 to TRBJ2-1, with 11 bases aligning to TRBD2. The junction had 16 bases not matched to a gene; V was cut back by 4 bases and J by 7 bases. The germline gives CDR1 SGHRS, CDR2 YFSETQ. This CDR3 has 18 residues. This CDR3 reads CASSIDPGTSGWVNEQFF. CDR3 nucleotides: TGCGCCAGCAGCATAGACCCCGGGACTAGCGGATGGGTGAATGAGCAGTTCTTC. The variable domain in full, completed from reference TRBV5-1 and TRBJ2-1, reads KAGVTQTPRYLIKTRGQQVTLSCSPISGHRSVSWYQQTPGQGLQFLFEYFSETQRNKGNFPGRFSGRQFSNSRSEMNVSTLELGDSALYLCASSIDPGTSGWVNEQFFGPGTRLTVL.

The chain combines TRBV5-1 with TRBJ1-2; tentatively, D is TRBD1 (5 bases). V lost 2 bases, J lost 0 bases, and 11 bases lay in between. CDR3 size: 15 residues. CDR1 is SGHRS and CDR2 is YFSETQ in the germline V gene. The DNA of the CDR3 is TGCGCCAGCAGCTTCGCCGGGGGGACTAACTATGGCTACACCTTC. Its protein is CASSFAGGTNYGYTF.

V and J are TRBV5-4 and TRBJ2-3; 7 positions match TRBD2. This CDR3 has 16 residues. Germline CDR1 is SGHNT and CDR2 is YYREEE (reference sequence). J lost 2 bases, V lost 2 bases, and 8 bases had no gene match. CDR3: CASSFSSGASTDTQYF. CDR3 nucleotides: TGTGCCAGCAGCTTCAGCAGCGGGGCCTCCACAGATACGCAGTATTTT. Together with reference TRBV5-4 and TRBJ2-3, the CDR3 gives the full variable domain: ETGVTQSPTHLIKTRGQQVTLRCSSQSGHNTVSWYQQALGQGPQFIFQYYREEENGRGNFPPRFSGLQFPNYSSELNVNALELDDSALYLCASSFSSGASTDTQYFGPGTRLTVL.

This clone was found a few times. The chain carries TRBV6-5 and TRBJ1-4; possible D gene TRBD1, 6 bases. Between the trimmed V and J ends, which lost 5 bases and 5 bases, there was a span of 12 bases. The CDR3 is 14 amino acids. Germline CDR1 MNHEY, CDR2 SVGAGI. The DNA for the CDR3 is TGTGCCAGCAGTGACGGAACAGGGAATGAAAAACTGTTTTTT. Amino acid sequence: CASSDGTGNEKLFF.

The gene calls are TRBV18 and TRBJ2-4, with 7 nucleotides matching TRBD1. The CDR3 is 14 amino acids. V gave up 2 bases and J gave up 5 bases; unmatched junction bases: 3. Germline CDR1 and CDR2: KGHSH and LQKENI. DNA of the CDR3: TGTGCCAGCTCACCAGGGACAGCTGAAAACATTCAGTACTTC. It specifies CASSPGTAENIQYF.

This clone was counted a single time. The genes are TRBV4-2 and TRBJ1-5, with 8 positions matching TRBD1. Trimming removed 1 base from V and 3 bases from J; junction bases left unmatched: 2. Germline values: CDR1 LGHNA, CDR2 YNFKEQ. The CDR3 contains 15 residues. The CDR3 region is CASSQGTGNNQPQHF. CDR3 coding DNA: TGTGCCAGCAGCCAAGGGACAGGGAACAATCAGCCCCAGCATTTT.

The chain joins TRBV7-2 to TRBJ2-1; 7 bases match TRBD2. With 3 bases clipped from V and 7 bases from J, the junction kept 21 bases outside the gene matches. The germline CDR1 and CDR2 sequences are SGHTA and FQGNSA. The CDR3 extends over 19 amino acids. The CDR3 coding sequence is TGTGCCAGCAGCTTCTCACGGGCGTTTAGTGCGGGAGCGGTAAATGAGCAGTTCTTC. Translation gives CASSFSRAFSAGAVNEQFF.

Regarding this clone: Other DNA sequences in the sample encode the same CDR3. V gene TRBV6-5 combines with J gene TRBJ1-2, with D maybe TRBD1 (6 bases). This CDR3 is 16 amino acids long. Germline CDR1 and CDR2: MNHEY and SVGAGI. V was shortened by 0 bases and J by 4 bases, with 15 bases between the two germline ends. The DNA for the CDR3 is TGTGCCAGCAGTTACTCCGGGACGGGGGGCAGCTATGGCTACACCTTC. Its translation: CASSYSGTGGSYGYTF.

The CDR3 reads CATRPHGTTTGELFF. CDR3 in DNA: TGCGCCACTCGGCCCCACGGGACAACCACCGGGGAGCTGTTTTTT. This chain connects TRBV10-2 to TRBJ2-2, with D possibly being TRBD1 (6 bases). The CDR3 covers 15 residues. CDR1 and CDR2 (germline): WSHSY, SAAADI. Trimming removed 10 bases from V and 4 bases from J, with 19 bases in between.

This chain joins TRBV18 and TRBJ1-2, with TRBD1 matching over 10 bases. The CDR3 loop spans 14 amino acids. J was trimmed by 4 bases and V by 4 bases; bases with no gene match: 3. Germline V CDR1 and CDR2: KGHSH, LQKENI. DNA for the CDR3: TGTGCCAGCTCACAGGACAGGGGGGCCTATGGCTACACCTTC. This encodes CASSQDRGAYGYTF.

DNA for the CDR3: TGTGCCAGCAGCCCCTACAGGGTCTCCTACGAGCAGTACTTC. Amino acid sequence: CASSPYRVSYEQYF. The chain employs TRBV7-8 and TRBJ2-7, with a weak D call TRBD1 (6 bases). Deletions cut 5 bases from V and 0 bases from J, with 11 bases between. This CDR3 region has 14 residues. Per the germline V gene, CDR1 is SGHVS and CDR2 is FQNEAQ.

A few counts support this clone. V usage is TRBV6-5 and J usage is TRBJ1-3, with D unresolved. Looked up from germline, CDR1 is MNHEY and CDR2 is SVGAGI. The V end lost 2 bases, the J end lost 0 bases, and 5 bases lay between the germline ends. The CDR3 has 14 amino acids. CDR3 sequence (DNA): TGTGCCAGCAGTTACGGCAGCTCTGGAAACACCATATATTTT. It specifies CASSYGSSGNTIYF.

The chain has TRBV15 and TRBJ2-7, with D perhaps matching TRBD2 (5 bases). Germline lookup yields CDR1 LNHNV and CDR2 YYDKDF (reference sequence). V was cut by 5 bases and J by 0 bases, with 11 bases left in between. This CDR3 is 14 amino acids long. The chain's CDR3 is CATSQVGSSYEQYF. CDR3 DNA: TGTGCCACCAGCCAAGTGGGGAGCTCCTACGAGCAGTACTTC.

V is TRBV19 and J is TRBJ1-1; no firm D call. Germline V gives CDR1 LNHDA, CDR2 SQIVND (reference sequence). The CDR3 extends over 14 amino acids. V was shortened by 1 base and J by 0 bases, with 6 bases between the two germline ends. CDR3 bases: TGTGCCAGTAGTATAGGCAGGTTGAACACTGAAGCTTTCTTT. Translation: CASSIGRLNTEAFF.